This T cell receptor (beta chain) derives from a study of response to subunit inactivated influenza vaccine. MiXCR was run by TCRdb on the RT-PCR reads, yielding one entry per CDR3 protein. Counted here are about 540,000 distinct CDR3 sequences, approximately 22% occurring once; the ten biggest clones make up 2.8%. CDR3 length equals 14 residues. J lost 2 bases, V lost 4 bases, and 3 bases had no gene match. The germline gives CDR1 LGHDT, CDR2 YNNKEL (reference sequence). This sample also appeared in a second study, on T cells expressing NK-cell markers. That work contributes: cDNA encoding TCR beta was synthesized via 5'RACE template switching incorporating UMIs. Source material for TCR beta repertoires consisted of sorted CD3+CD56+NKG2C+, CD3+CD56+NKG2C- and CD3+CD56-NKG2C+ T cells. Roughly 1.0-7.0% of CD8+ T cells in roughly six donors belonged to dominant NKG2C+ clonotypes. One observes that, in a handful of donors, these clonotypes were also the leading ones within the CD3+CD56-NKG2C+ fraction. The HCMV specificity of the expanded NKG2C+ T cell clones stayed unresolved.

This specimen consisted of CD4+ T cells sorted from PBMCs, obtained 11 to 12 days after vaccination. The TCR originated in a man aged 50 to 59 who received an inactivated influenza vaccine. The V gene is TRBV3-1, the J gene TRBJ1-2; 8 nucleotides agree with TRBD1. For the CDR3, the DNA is TGTGCCAGCAGCCGACAGGGGATAAACTATGGCTACACCTTC. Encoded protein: CASSRQGINYGYTF.